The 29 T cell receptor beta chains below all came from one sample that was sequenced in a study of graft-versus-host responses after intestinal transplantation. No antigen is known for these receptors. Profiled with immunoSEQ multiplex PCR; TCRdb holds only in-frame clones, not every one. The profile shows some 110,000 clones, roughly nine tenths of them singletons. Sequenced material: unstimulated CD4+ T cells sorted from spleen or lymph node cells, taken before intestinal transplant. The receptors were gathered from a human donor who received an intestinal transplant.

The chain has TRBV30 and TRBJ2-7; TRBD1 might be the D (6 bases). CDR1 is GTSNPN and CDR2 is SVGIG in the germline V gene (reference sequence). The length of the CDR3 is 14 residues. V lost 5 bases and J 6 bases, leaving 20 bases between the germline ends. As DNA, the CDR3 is TGTGCCTGGGGCCTACAGGGAATCCGGTCCGAGCAGTACTTC. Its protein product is CAWGLQGIRSEQYF.

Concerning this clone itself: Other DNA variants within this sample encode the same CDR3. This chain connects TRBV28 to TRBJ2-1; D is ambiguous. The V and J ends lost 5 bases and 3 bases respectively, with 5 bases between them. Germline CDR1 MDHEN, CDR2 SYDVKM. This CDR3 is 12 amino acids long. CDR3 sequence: CASSLLYNEQFF. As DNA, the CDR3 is TGTGCCAGCAGTCTTCTCTACAATGAGCAGTTCTTC.

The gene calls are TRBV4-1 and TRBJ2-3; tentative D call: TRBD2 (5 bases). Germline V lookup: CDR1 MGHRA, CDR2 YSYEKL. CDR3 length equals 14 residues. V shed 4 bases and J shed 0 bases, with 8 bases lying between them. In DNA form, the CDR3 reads TGCGCCAGCAGCCCTTGGACTAGCACAGATACGCAGTATTTT. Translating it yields CASSPWTSTDTQYF.

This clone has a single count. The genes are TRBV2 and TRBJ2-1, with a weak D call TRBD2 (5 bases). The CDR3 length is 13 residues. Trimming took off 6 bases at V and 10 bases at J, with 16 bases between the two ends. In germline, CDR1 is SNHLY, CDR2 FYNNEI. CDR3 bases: TGTGCCAGCAGCTCTCTAAACCGAGGGGAGCAGTTCTTC. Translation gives CASSSLNRGEQFF.

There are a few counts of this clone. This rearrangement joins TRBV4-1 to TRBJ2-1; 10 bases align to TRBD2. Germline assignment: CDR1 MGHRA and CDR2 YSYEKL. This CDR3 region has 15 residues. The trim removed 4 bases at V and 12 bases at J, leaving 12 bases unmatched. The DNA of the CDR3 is TGCGCCAGCAGCCGTCCGGGACTAGCGAAGGTCGGGCAGTTCTTC. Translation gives CASSRPGLAKVGQFF.

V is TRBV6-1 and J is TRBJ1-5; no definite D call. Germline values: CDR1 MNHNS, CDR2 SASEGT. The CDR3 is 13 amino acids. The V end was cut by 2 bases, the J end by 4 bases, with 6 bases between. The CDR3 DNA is TGTGCCAGCAGTGAACAGCTTAATCAGCCCCAGCATTTT. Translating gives CASSEQLNQPQHF.

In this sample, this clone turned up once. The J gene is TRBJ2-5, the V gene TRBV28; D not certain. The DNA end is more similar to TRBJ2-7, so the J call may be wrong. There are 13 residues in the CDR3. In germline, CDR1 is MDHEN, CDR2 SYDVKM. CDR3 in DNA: TGTGCCAGCAGTTTATACAAAGTTGTCGAGCAGTACTTC. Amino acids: CASSLYKVVEQYF.

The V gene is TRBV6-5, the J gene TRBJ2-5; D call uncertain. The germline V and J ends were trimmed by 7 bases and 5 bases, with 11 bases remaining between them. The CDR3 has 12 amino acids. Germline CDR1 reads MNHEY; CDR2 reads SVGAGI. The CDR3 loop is CASTLDGETQYF. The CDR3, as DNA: TGTGCCAGCACCCTTGACGGTGAGACCCAGTACTTC.

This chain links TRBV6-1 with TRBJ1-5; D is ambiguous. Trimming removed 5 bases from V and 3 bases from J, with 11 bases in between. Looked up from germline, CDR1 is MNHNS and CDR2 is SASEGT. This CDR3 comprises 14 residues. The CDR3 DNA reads TGTGCCAGCAGTCTTAGCGGGGACAATCAGCCCCAGCATTTT. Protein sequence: CASSLSGDNQPQHF.

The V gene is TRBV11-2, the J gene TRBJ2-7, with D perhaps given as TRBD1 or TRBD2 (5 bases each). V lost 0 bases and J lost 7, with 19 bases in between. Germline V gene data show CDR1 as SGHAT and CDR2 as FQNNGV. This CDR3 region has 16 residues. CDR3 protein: CASSLDTGRASGEQYF. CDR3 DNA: TGTGCCAGCAGCTTAGATACGGGACGAGCATCTGGGGAGCAGTACTTC.

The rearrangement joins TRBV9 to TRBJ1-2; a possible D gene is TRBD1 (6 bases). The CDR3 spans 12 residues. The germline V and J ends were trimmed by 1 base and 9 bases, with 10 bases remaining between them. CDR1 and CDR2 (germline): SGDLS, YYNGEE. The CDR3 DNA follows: TGTGCCAGCAGCGTAACAGGGTTTCGCTACACCTTC. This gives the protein CASSVTGFRYTF.

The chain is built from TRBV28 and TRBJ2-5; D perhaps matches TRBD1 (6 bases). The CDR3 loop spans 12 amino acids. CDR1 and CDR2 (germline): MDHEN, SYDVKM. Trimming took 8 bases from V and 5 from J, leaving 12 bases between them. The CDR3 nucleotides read TGTGCCAGCTCACAGGGACCCGAGACCCAGTACTTC. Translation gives CASSQGPETQYF.

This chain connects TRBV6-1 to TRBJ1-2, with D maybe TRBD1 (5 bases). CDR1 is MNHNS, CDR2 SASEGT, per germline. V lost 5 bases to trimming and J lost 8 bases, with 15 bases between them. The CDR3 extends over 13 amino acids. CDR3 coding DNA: TGTGCCAGCAGTCCCTGGGGGGAGGGCGGCTACACCTTC. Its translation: CASSPWGEGGYTF.

This CDR3 reads CASSPDRHNQPQHF. CDR3 in DNA: TGTGCCAGTAGTCCGGACAGGCACAATCAGCCCCAGCATTTT. The chain combines TRBV19 with TRBJ1-5, with TRBD1 matching over 7 bases. CDR3 size: 14 residues. Trimming took 5 bases from V and 3 from J; bases not matched to a gene: 4. CDR1 is LNHDA, CDR2 SQIVND, per germline (reference sequence).

This CDR3 is CASSIASLTGDGPNGNEKLFF. The CDR3 nucleotides are TGTGCCAGTAGTATAGCCTCTTTGACAGGAGACGGGCCTAACGGTAATGAAAAACTGTTTTTT. This sequence joins TRBV19 and TRBJ1-4; possible D gene TRBD1, 6 bases. CDR1 is LNHDA and CDR2 is SQIVND in the germline V gene (reference sequence). V was trimmed by 1 base and J by 4 bases, leaving 28 bases between them. The CDR3 has 21 amino acids.

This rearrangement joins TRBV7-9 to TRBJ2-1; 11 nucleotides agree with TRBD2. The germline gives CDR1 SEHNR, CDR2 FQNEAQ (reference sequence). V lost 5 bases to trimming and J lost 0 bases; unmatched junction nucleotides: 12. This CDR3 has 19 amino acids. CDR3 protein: CASSHNLAGGRSSYNEQFF. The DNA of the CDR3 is TGTGCCAGCAGCCACAATCTAGCGGGAGGCCGGAGCTCCTACAATGAGCAGTTCTTC.

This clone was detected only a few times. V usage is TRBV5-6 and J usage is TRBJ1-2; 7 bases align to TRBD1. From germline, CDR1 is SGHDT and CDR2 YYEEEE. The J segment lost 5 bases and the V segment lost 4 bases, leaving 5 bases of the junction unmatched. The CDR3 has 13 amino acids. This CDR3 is CASSIGQEYGYTF. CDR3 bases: TGTGCCAGCAGCATCGGACAGGAGTATGGCTACACCTTC.

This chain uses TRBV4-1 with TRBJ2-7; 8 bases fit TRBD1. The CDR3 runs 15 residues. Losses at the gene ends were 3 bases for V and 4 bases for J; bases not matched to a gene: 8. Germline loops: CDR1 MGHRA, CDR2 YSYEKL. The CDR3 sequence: CASSHIRGPIYEQYF. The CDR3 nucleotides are TGCGCCAGCAGCCATATCAGGGGGCCTATTTACGAGCAGTACTTC.

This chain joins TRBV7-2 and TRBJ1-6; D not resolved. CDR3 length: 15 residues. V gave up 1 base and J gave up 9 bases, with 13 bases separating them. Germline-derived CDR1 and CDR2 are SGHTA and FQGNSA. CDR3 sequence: CASSLVVTHSSPLHF. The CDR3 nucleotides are TGTGCCAGCAGCTTAGTGGTGACACACAGTTCACCCCTCCACTTT.

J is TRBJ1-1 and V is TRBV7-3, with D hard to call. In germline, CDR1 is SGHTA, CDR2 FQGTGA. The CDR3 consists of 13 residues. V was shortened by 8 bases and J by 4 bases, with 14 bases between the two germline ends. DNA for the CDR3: TGTGCCAGCGGAGATACGGCTGGCACTGAAGCTTTCTTT. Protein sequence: CASGDTAGTEAFF.

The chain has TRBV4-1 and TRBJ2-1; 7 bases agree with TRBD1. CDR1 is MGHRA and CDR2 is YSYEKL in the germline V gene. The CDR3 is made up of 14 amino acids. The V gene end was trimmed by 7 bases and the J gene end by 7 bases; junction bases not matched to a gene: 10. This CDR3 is CASTSTGSGNEQFF. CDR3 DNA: TGCGCCAGCACATCGACAGGGTCGGGAAATGAGCAGTTCTTC.

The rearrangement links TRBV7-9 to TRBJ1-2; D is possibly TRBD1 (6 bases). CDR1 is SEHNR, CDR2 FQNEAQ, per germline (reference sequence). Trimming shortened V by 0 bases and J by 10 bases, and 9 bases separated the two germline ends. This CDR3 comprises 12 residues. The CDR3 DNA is TGTGCCAGCAGCTTAGCGGGGACATACTACACCTTC. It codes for CASSLAGTYYTF.

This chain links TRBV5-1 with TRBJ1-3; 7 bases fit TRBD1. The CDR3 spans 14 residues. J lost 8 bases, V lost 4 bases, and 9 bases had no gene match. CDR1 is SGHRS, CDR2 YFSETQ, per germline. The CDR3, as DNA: TGCGCCAGCAGCCCCCGAGACAGGGTTGACACCATATATTTT. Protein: CASSPRDRVDTIYF.

The CDR3 loop is CASSLIGQGYEQYF. Here the CDR3 DNA reads TGTGCCAGCAGTTTAATAGGGCAGGGGTACGAGCAGTACTTC. The rearrangement joins TRBV28 to TRBJ2-7, with a possible D match to TRBD1 (6 bases). The CDR3 runs 14 residues. CDR1 is MDHEN and CDR2 is SYDVKM in the germline V gene. V shed 2 bases and J shed 4 bases, with 12 bases lying between them.

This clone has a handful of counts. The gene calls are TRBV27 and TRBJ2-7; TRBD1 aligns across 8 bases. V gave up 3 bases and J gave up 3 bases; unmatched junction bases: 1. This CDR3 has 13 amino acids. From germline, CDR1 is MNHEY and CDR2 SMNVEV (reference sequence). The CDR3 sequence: CASSFRGHYEQYF. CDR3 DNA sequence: TGTGCCAGCAGTTTCAGGGGGCACTACGAGCAGTACTTC.

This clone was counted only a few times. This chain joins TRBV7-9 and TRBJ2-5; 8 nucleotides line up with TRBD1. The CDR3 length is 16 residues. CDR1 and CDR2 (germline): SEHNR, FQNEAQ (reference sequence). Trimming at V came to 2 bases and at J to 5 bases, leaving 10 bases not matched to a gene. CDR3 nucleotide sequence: TGTGCCAGCAGCTTATCCGACAGGGGCAAGAAGGAGACCCAGTACTTC. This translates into CASSLSDRGKKETQYF.

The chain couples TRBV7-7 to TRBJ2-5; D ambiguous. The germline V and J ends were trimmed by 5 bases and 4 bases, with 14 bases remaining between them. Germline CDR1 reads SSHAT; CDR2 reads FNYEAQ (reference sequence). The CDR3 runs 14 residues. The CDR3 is CASSPGEISETQYF. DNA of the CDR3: TGTGCCAGCAGCCCCGGTGAGATATCAGAGACCCAGTACTTC.

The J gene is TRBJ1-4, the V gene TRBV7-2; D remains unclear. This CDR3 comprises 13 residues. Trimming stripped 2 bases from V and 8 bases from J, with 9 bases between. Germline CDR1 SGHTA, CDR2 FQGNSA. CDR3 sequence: CASSLMIREKLFF. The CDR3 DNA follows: TGTGCCAGCAGCTTAATGATTCGGGAAAAACTGTTTTTT.

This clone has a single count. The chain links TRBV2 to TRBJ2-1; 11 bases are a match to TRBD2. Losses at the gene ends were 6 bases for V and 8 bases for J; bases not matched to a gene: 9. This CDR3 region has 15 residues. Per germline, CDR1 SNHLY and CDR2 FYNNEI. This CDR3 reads CASSPLAGGSYEQFF. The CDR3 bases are TGTGCCAGCAGCCCATTAGCGGGGGGGAGTTATGAGCAGTTCTTC.